The TCR beta chain under discussion was sequenced for a study of blood T cell repertoires in COVID-19. Study details: COVID-19 samples, acute and convalescent, were from the United States, Italy and Spain. Sources were T cells, B-cell-depleted T cells, or PBMCs; the material itself was cDNA or gDNA.

Authors' data handling: Reference gene primer amplification in the assay estimated nucleated cell counts. This table comes from immunoSEQ multiplex PCR, and its TCRdb copy is limited to in-frame clones, with some not included. The V and J calls and the clone size are those of that table, but D and trimming were determined from the DNA. The sample has around 260,000 clones, roughly 80% seen once; the top ten hold about 4.5%. Losses at the gene ends were 4 bases for V and 0 bases for J; bases not matched to a gene: 4. The germline V gene encodes CDR1 SGHRS and CDR2 YFSETQ. This CDR3 spans 15 amino acids.

This chain links TRBV5-1 with TRBJ2-1; 7 nucleotides match TRBD1. The sequence was collected from a man in his fifties or sixties who had recovered from COVID-19. The sequenced material came from peripheral blood. The CDR3 bases are TGCGCCAGCAGCGGGGGACAGAGCTCCTACAATGAGCAGTTCTTC. This gives the protein CASSGGQSSYNEQFF.